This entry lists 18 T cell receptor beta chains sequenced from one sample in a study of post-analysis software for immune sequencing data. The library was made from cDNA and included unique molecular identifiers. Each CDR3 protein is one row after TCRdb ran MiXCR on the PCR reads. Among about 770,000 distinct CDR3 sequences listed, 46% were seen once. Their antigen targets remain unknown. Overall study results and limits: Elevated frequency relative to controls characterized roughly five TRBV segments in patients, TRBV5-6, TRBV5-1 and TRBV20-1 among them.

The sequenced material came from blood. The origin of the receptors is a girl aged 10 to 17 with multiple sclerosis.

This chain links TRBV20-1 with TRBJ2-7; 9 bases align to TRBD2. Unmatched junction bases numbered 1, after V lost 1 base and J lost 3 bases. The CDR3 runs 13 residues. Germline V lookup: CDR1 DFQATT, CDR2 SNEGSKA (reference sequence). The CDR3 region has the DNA TGCAGTGCTAGAGCAGCGGGAGGCTACGAGCAGTACTTC. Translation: CSARAAGGYEQYF.

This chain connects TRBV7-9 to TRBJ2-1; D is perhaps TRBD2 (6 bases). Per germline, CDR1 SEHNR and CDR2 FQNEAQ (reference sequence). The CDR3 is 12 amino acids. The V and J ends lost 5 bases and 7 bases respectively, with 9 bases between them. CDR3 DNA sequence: TGTGCCAGCAGCCGGGACTCTAATGAGCAGTTCTTC. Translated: CASSRDSNEQFF.

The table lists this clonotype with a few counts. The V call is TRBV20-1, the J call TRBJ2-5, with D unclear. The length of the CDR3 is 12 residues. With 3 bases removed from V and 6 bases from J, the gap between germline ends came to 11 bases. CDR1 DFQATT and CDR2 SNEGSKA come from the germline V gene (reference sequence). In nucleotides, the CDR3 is TGCAGTGCTAGTCTTGGACGCCAGACCCAGTACTTC. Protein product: CSASLGRQTQYF.

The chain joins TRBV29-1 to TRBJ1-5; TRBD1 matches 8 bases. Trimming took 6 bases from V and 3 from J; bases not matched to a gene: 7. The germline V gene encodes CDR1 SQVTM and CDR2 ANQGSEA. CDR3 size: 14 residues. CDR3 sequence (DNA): TGCAGCGTATTAGGGACAGGTGACAATCAGCCCCAGCATTTT. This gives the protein CSVLGTGDNQPQHF. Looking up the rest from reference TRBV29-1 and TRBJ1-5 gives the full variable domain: SAVISQKPSRDICQRGTSLTIQCQVDSQVTMMFWYRQQPGQSLTLIATANQGSEATYESGFVIDKFPISRPNLTFSTLTVSNMSPEDSSIYLCSVLGTGDNQPQHFGDGTRLSIL.

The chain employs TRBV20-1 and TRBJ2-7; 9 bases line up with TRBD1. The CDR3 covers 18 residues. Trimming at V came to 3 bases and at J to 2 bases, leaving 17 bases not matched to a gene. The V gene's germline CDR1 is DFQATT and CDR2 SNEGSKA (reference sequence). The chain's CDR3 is CSARQAGTGFRGAYEQYF. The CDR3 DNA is TGCAGTGCTAGGCAAGCCGGGACAGGGTTCCGAGGAGCCTACGAGCAGTACTTC.

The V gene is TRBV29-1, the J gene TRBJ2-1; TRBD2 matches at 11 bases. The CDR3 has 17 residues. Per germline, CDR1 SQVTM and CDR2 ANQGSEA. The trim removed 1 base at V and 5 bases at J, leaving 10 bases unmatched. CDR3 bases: TGCAGCGTTGAAGGGAGGGTGGGGACTAGCGGCGACAATGAGCAGTTCTTC. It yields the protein CSVEGRVGTSGDNEQFF.

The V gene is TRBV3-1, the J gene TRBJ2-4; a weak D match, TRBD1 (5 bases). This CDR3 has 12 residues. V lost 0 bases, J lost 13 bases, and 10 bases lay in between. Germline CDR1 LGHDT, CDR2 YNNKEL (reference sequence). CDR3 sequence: CASSQDQGFQYF. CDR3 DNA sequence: TGTGCCAGCAGCCAAGATCAGGGATTCCAGTACTTC.

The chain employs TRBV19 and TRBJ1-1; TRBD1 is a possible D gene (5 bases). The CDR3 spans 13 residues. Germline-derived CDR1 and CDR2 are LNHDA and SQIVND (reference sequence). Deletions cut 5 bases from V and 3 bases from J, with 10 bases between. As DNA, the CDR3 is TGTGCCAGTAGTCCCATGGGGGACACTGAAGCTTTCTTT. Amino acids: CASSPMGDTEAFF.

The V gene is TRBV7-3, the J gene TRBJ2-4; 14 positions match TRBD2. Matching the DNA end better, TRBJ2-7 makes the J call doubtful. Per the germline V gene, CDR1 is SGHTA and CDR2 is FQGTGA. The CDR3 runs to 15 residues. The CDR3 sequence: CASSLGLAGDDEQYF. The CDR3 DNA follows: TGTGCCAGCAGCCTGGGACTAGCGGGAGACGACGAGCAGTACTTC.

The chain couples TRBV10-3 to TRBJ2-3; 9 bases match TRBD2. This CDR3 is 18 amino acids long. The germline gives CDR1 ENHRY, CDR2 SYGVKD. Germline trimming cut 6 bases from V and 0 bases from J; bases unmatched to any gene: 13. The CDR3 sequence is CAISPDGTSWASTDTQYF. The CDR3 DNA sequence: TGTGCCATCAGCCCGGACGGGACTAGCTGGGCAAGCACAGATACGCAGTATTTT.

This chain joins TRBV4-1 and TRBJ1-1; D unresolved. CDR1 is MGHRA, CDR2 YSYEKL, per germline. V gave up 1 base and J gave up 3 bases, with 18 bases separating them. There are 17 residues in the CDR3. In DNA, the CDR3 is TGCGCCAGCAGCCAAGGATCGGGAGCGAGATGGGACACTGAAGCTTTCTTT. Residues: CASSQGSGARWDTEAFF.

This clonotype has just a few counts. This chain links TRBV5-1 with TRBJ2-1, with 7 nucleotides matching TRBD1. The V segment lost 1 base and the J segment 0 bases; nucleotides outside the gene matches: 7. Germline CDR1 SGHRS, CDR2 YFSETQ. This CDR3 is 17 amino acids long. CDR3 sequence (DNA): TGCGCCAGCAGCTTGACCCCCGAGGGGGCCTCCTACAATGAGCAGTTCTTC. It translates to CASSLTPEGASYNEQFF.

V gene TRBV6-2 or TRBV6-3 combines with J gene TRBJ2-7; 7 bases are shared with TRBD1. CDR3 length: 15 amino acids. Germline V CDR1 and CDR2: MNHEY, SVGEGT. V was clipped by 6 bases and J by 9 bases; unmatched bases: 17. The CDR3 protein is CASRRDRVGYNGQYF. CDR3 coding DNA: TGTGCCAGCAGACGAGACAGGGTGGGGTACAATGGGCAGTACTTC.

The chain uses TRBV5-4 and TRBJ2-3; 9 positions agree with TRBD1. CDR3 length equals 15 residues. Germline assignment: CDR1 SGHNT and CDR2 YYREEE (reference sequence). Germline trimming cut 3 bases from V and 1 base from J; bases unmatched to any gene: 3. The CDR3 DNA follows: TGTGCCAGCAGCTCCGACAGGGGGGGCACAGATACGCAGTATTTT. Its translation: CASSSDRGGTDTQYF. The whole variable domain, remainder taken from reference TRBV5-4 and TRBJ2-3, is ETGVTQSPTHLIKTRGQQVTLRCSSQSGHNTVSWYQQALGQGPQFIFQYYREEENGRGNFPPRFSGLQFPNYSSELNVNALELDDSALYLCASSSDRGGTDTQYFGPGTRLTVL.

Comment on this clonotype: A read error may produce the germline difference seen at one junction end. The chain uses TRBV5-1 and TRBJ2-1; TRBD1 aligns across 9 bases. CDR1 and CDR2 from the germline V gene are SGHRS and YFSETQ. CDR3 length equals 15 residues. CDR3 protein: CASRAGQGSSNEQCF. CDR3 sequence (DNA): TGCGCCAGCAGAGCCGGACAGGGGAGCTCCAATGAGCAGTGCTTC.

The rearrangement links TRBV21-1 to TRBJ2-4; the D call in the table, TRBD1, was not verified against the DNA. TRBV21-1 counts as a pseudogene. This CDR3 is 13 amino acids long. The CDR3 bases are TGTGCCAGCAGCAAAGCAACAGGGGAGGAGCAGTACTTC. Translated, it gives CASSKATGEEQYF.

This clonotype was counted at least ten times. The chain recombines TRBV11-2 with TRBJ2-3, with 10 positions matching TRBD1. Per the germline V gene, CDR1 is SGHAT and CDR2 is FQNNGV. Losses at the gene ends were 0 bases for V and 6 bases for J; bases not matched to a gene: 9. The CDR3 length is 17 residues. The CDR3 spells CASSLDTDRGRMDTQYF. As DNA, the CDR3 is TGTGCCAGCAGCTTAGATACGGACAGGGGGAGAATGGATACGCAGTATTTT.

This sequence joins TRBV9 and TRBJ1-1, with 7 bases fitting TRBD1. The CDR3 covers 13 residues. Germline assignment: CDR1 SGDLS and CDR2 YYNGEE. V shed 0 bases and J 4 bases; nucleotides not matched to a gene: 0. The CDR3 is CASSVDRGTEAFF. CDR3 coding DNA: TGTGCCAGCAGCGTAGACAGGGGCACTGAAGCTTTCTTT.